This T cell receptor (beta chain) was captured in a study of ipilimumab plus nivolumab after autologous stem cell transplantation (dated by TCRdb to the early 2020s). About the full investigation: The median number of doses that trial patients received was a few for ipilimumab and under ten for nivolumab. Both primary refractory and relapsed disease were represented in the DLBCL cohort, where 18-month progression-free survival was roughly 89% and 26%, respectively. Patients in the trial were undergoing autologous transplant and had high-risk diffuse large B cell lymphoma, mature T cell lymphoma, or multiple myeloma. The intent-to-treat population of the trial consisted of roughly 38 patients.

The germline V gene (reference sequence) supplies CDR1 MNHEY and CDR2 SMNVEV. The germline V and J ends show losses of 4 bases and 6 bases respectively, and no gene match explains 4 bases of the junction. The CDR3 has 14 amino acids, counting the end cysteine and phenylalanine. Of all the DNA, just the CDR3 is kept, 42 bases in frame from base 1. Checkpoint therapy was initiated 14 to 28 days after autologous transplant, and ipilimumab was administered at 1 mg/kg intravenously on day 1 of selected weeks. The nivolumab dose was 3 mg/kg intravenously, delivered on day 1 of weeks 1, 4, 7, 10, and every two weeks through week 26. The study was a Phase Ib clinical trial testing combined checkpoint inhibition with ipilimumab and nivolumab as consolidation after autologous stem cell transplantation. Paper-wide results and their limitations: Combined checkpoint inhibition as post-transplant consolidation was concluded by the authors to appear tolerable. The authors stated that profiles of the T cell receptor repertoire, regulatory T cell phenotype and gut microbiota provided a biologic rationale for studying this approach further.

Turning to this clone: This receptor's antigen is unknown. The sample holds no much larger clone one base away, and base qualities are not on file.

To prepare the library, the immunoSEQ multiplex PCR assay was applied. TCRdb re-hosts the immuneACCESS table, in-frame sequences only. Its copies lack some clones; in the studies checked, an unresolved V gene accounts for under half of them, and the cause for the rest is not known. The sample table lists around 84,000 clones, 83% of them with a count of one. The top ten constitute around 2% of the sample. The sequences come from PBMCs, collected in a trial of ipilimumab plus nivolumab as post-transplant consolidation. The rearranged segments are TRBV27 and TRBJ2-3, with TRBD2 identical over 10 junction bases. The TCR originated in a male donor with diffuse large B-cell lymphoma. CDR3 loop: CASSWGTSVDTQYF. Here is the DNA: TGTGCCAGCAGTTGGGGGACTAGCGTGGATACGCAGTATTTT.